Below, 24 T cell receptor beta chains from the same sample are listed, as sequenced in a study of Ad26.COV2.S vaccination and SARS-CoV-2 variants. Produced via immunoSEQ multiplex PCR; TCRdb's table is partial and in-frame only. The sample records roughly 450,000 clones, around 90% being singletons. The treatment here: approximately 18 received Ad26.COV2.S at low or high dose, single or two shots; roughly five received placebo; per-sample allocation not given. Specimen acquisition occurred on day 63 following the initial vaccine or placebo injection. Here the sequenced sample was peripheral blood, taken in a trial of Ad26.COV2.S vaccine versus placebo. The receptor set was obtained from a person aged 18-65 years who received the Ad26.COV2.S COVID-19 vaccine or a placebo.

This chain joins TRBV7-8 and TRBJ2-7; tentative D call: TRBD2 (5 bases). Per germline, CDR1 SGHVS and CDR2 FQNEAQ. V was pared by 1 base and J by 6 bases, with 7 bases between. The CDR3 runs 12 residues. For the CDR3, the DNA is TGTGCCAGCAGCTTAGGGAGCGGCGAGCAGTACTTC. Translated, it gives CASSLGSGEQYF.

The chain has TRBV7-9 and TRBJ2-5, with D perhaps matching TRBD2 (6 bases). CDR3 size: 18 residues. V was clipped by 2 bases and J by 5 bases, with 24 bases between them. From germline, CDR1 is SEHNR and CDR2 FQNEAQ (reference sequence). Here the CDR3 reads CASSLRGGAANLRETQYF. The CDR3 DNA reads TGTGCCAGCAGCTTACGGGGAGGTGCGGCTAACTTACGGGAGACCCAGTACTTC.

V gene TRBV10-3 combines with J gene TRBJ2-1; no clear D gene. CDR1 and CDR2 from the germline V gene are ENHRY and SYGVKD. The CDR3 sequence is 13 residues long. Trimming stripped 2 bases from V and 10 bases from J, with 12 bases between. The CDR3 coding sequence is TGTGCCATCAGTGAGGGGGTCCCCCCAGAGCAGTTCTTC. It codes for CAISEGVPPEQFF.

The chain links TRBV6-6 to TRBJ2-7, with 7 bases lining up with TRBD2. The CDR3 spans 15 residues. Per the germline V gene, CDR1 is MNHNY and CDR2 is SVGAGI (reference sequence). V lost 6 bases to trimming and J lost 3 bases; unmatched junction nucleotides: 11. The CDR3 DNA follows: TGTGCCAGCAGACGCGGGGGTGGGGAAAACTACGAGCAGTACTTC. It specifies CASRRGGGENYEQYF.

This clone was detected only a few times. The J gene is TRBJ1-6, the V gene TRBV2; D gene unclear. The CDR3 extends over 14 amino acids. From germline, CDR1 is SNHLY and CDR2 FYNNEI. V lost 11 bases to trimming and J lost 3 bases, with 14 bases between them. CDR3: CAGRVEGYNSPLHF. Written as DNA, the CDR3 is TGTGCCGGGAGGGTAGAGGGCTATAATTCACCCCTCCACTTT. Combining the CDR3 with reference TRBV2 and TRBJ1-6 gives the whole variable domain EPEVTQTPSHQVTQMGQEVILRCVPISNHLYFYWYRQILGQKVEFLVSFYNNEISEKSEIFDDQFSVERPDGSNFTLKIRSTKLEDSAMYFCAGRVEGYNSPLHFGNGTRLTVT.

The chain employs TRBV19 and TRBJ1-3; D unclear. This CDR3 has 14 residues. Germline CDR1 is LNHDA and CDR2 is SQIVND (reference sequence). V lost 9 bases, J lost 1 base, and 13 bases lay in between. CDR3 bases: TGTGCCAGCCGTAGAGAAGGGTCTGGAAACACCATATATTTT. Translated, it gives CASRREGSGNTIYF.

This chain connects TRBV27 to TRBJ2-7, with 7 bases lining up with TRBD1. In germline, CDR1 is MNHEY, CDR2 SMNVEV (reference sequence). V lost 4 bases to trimming and J lost 3 bases; unmatched junction nucleotides: 6. The CDR3 consists of 14 residues. CDR3 DNA sequence: TGTGCCAGCAGTTGGGCAGGGGGAATCTACGAGCAGTACTTC. This sequence encodes CASSWAGGIYEQYF.

J is TRBJ2-5 and V is TRBV5-1; D remains unclear. The ends were cut back, 2 bases at V and 5 bases at J, with 19 bases in the middle. Germline CDR1 and CDR2: SGHRS and YFSETQ. The CDR3 runs to 16 residues. CDR3 DNA sequence: TGCGCCAGCAGCTTTGTATTTGGGGTTTCCGCGGAGACCCAGTACTTC. Protein: CASSFVFGVSAETQYF.

V gene TRBV5-1 combines with J gene TRBJ2-3; possible D gene TRBD1, 6 bases. The CDR3 is 15 residues long. Germline loops: CDR1 SGHRS, CDR2 YFSETQ. With 4 bases removed from V and 6 bases from J, the gap between germline ends came to 18 bases. The CDR3 nucleotides read TGCGCCAGCAGCGGACGGGACACTATGTCCGATACGCAGTATTTT. Its translation is CASSGRDTMSDTQYF.

The chain joins TRBV4-1 to TRBJ2-2, with D perhaps being TRBD1 or TRBD2 (5 bases each). V dropped 0 bases and J dropped 8 bases, with 13 bases sitting between them. Germline-derived CDR1 and CDR2 are MGHRA and YSYEKL. This CDR3 has 15 residues. The CDR3 sequence: CASSQDLRGAGELFF. Here the CDR3 DNA reads TGCGCCAGCAGCCAAGATCTCCGGGGCGCGGGGGAGCTGTTTTTT.

The chain employs TRBV7-2 and TRBJ2-7; 8 bases fit TRBD1. Trimming removed 8 bases from V and 4 bases from J; junction bases left unmatched: 13. Germline-derived CDR1 and CDR2 are SGHTA and FQGNSA. This CDR3 contains 15 residues. The CDR3 sequence: CASSFTGTGPYEQYF. The CDR3 bases are TGTGCCAGCTCTTTTACCGGGACAGGACCTTACGAGCAGTACTTC.

The V and J genes are TRBV6-2 or TRBV6-3 and TRBJ2-4; 12 bases fit TRBD2. Trimming cost V 5 bases and J 0 bases; bases outside gene matches: 5. From germline, CDR1 is MNHEY and CDR2 SVGEGT. This CDR3 comprises 17 residues. As DNA, the CDR3 is TGTGCCAGCAGTCCGACTAGCGGGAGACGAGCCAAAAACATTCAGTACTTC. This gives the protein CASSPTSGRRAKNIQYF.

The V gene is TRBV5-1, the J gene TRBJ1-2; D is uncertain. The CDR3 is 14 amino acids. Germline lookup yields CDR1 SGHRS and CDR2 YFSETQ. Trimming shortened V by 0 bases and J by 4 bases, and 10 bases separated the two germline ends. The chain's CDR3 is CASSLDASLYGYTF. The DNA for the CDR3 is TGCGCCAGCAGCTTGGACGCCAGCCTCTATGGCTACACCTTC.

The rearrangement uses TRBV19 and TRBJ1-1, with D possibly TRBD1 on 6 matching bases. The CDR3 totals 15 residues. V lost 3 bases and J lost 1, with 12 bases in between. Germline V gives CDR1 LNHDA, CDR2 SQIVND (reference sequence). CDR3 coding DNA: TGTGCCAGTAGTATTGGGGGCGCTCGGAACACTGAAGCTTTCTTT. Residues: CASSIGGARNTEAFF. The full variable domain, its missing parts supplied by reference TRBV19 and TRBJ1-1, is DGGITQSPKYLFRKEGQNVTLSCEQNLNHDAMYWYRQDPGQGLRLIYYSQIVNDFQKGDIAEGYSVSREKKESFPLTVTSAQKNPTAFYLCASSIGGARNTEAFFGQGTRLTVV.

This chain joins TRBV5-1 and TRBJ2-3; 10 nucleotides align to TRBD2. The CDR3 runs 15 residues. Trimming cost V 5 bases and J 3 bases; bases outside gene matches: 6. The germline gives CDR1 SGHRS, CDR2 YFSETQ. The CDR3 here is CASSPGLAETDTQYF. DNA for the CDR3: TGCGCCAGCAGTCCAGGACTAGCGGAAACAGATACGCAGTATTTT.

CDR3 bases: TGTGCCAGCTCACCACAGAATGATCACAATGAGCAGTTCTTC. Translated, it gives CASSPQNDHNEQFF. The J gene is TRBJ2-1, the V gene TRBV18, with unresolved D. V shed 1 base and J shed 5 bases, with 9 bases lying between them. The CDR3 sequence is 14 residues long. CDR1 and CDR2 from the germline V gene are KGHSH and LQKENI.

The chain carries TRBV11-3 and TRBJ1-1; D might be TRBD1 (5 bases). The CDR3 runs 13 residues. V dropped 3 bases and J dropped 5 bases, with 10 bases sitting between them. The germline gives CDR1 SGHNT, CDR2 YENEEA. The CDR3 loop is CASSFGGGTEAFF. Written as DNA, the CDR3 is TGTGCCAGCAGCTTTGGGGGTGGAACTGAAGCTTTCTTT.

This clone came up a few times. The chain carries TRBV2 and TRBJ2-7, with D unresolved. The CDR3 runs to 12 residues. Germline V gives CDR1 SNHLY, CDR2 FYNNEI. Trimming shortened V by 4 bases and J by 2 bases, and 6 bases separated the two germline ends. CDR3 sequence: CASSVGPYEQYF. As DNA, the CDR3 is TGTGCCAGCAGTGTTGGGCCCTACGAGCAGTACTTC. Together with reference TRBV2 and TRBJ2-7, the CDR3 gives the full variable domain: EPEVTQTPSHQVTQMGQEVILRCVPISNHLYFYWYRQILGQKVEFLVSFYNNEISEKSEIFDDQFSVERPDGSNFTLKIRSTKLEDSAMYFCASSVGPYEQYFGPGTRLTVT.

V usage is TRBV11-2 and J usage is TRBJ2-7; 8 bases line up with TRBD2. The V gene's germline CDR1 is SGHAT and CDR2 FQNNGV. The J segment lost 6 bases and the V segment lost 5 bases, leaving 12 bases of the junction unmatched. The CDR3 sequence is 15 residues long. The CDR3 is CASSLAIAGTVEQYF. The CDR3 bases are TGTGCCAGCAGCCTCGCGATAGCGGGAACCGTCGAGCAGTACTTC. Full variable domain (missing parts from reference TRBV11-2 and TRBJ2-7): EAGVAQSPRYKIIEKRQSVAFWCNPISGHATLYWYQQILGQGPKLLIQFQNNGVVDDSQLPKDRFSAERLKGVDSTLKIQPAKLEDSAVYLCASSLAIAGTVEQYFGPGTRLTVT.

V usage is TRBV3-1 (or the pseudogene TRBV3-2) and J usage is TRBJ1-5; D not certain. The CDR3 length is 15 residues. V dropped 1 base and J dropped 2 bases, with 9 bases sitting between them. CDR1 and CDR2 (germline): LGHDT, YNNKEL (reference sequence). The chain's CDR3 is CASSQGAFRNQPQHF. DNA for the CDR3: TGTGCCAGCAGCCAAGGTGCCTTTCGCAATCAGCCCCAGCATTTT.

The genes are TRBV19 and TRBJ2-2, with 7 bases fitting TRBD2. J lost 0 bases, V lost 3 bases, and 7 bases had no gene match. This CDR3 spans 17 amino acids. Germline V gives CDR1 LNHDA, CDR2 SQIVND (reference sequence). The CDR3 region has the DNA TGTGCCAGTAGTATTGGGATAGCGGGCCCGAACACCGGGGAGCTGTTTTTT. It yields the protein CASSIGIAGPNTGELFF.

This clone was recorded once. CDR3 amino acids: CASSPGPGWETQYF. The CDR3 nucleotides are TGTGCCAGTAGCCCCGGACCCGGATGGGAGACCCAGTACTTC. The rearrangement uses TRBV19 and TRBJ2-5; no definite D call. The CDR3 has 14 residues. Trimming took off 6 bases at V and 5 bases at J, with 16 bases between the two ends. Germline loops: CDR1 LNHDA, CDR2 SQIVND (reference sequence).

A single count supports this clone. This chain links TRBV4-1 with TRBJ2-7; TRBD2 agrees at 9 bases. Germline CDR1 MGHRA, CDR2 YSYEKL. This CDR3 contains 15 residues. Trimming cost V 6 bases and J 0 bases; bases outside gene matches: 6. This CDR3 is CASSIAGVSSYEQYF. The CDR3 DNA reads as TGCGCCAGCAGTATAGCGGGAGTGAGCTCCTACGAGCAGTACTTC.

The genes are TRBV13 and TRBJ1-6; 7 nucleotides agree with TRBD1. The CDR3 spans 19 residues. Germline CDR1 is PRHDT and CDR2 is FYEKMQ (reference sequence). J was trimmed by 14 bases and V by 1 base; bases with no gene match: 23. The CDR3 reads CASSLETSPLTGSNSALHF. The CDR3 DNA follows: TGTGCCAGCAGCTTAGAGACCTCTCCCTTGACAGGGAGTAATTCGGCCCTCCACTTT.